The 30 T cell receptor beta chains below all came from one sample that was sequenced in a study of blood T cells in healthy people across ages. Through a sample-barcoded 5' primer and a J-beta primer mix, a second PCR was run for roughly 6 to 11 cycles. TCRdb itself ran the 5' RACE reads through MiXCR, one entry per CDR3 protein. The repertoire consists of about 640,000 distinct CDR3 sequences, with 58% occurring once and the leading ten covering roughly 34%. The sequenced sample consisted of blood. Receptors were obtained from a man aged 55 to 70 in good health.

A single count supports this clonotype. V is TRBV20-1 and J is TRBJ2-7, with 7 nucleotides matching TRBD1. The J call may be mistaken, given a closer DNA end match to TRBJ2-5. The germline CDR1 and CDR2 sequences are DFQATT and SNEGSKA (reference sequence). The CDR3 runs 15 residues. CDR3 coding DNA: TGCAGTGCTAGAGATCTCCGACAGGGCAAGCGGACCCAGTACTTC. Translation: CSARDLRQGKRTQYF.

This clonotype was seen many times. The genes are TRBV20-1 and TRBJ2-7; tentative D call: TRBD2 (6 bases). V was cut by 3 bases and J by 6 bases, with 21 bases left in between. Germline V gene data show CDR1 as DFQATT and CDR2 as SNEGSKA (reference sequence). This CDR3 spans 15 amino acids. In DNA form, the CDR3 reads TGCAGTGCTAGTGTCGCGGGGTCATCACCCGCCGAGCAGTACTTC. Translation: CSASVAGSSPAEQYF.

This clonotype has only a few counts. The rearrangement links TRBV7-2 to TRBJ2-7; D possibly corresponds to TRBD1 (6 bases). The CDR3 length is 15 residues. V was trimmed by 6 bases and J by 2 bases, leaving 17 bases between them. CDR1 and CDR2 from the germline V gene are SGHTA and FQGNSA. In nucleotides, the CDR3 is TGTGCCAGCAGAAGGAAAGAGACAGGAACCTACGAGCAGTACTTC. Translation gives CASRRKETGTYEQYF.

The chain's CDR3 is CASSAPGTSVNEQFF. The CDR3 bases are TGTGCCAGCAGTGCCCCCGGGACTAGCGTCAATGAGCAGTTCTTC. The gene calls are TRBV28 and TRBJ2-1; 10 bases are a match to TRBD2. With 5 bases clipped from V and 6 bases from J, the junction kept 7 bases outside the gene matches. This CDR3 has 15 amino acids. Germline V gene lookup returns CDR1 MDHEN and CDR2 SYDVKM.

This clonotype has only a few counts. Just one base apart from a much larger clone, this may be a read error. V gene TRBV3-1 combines with J gene TRBJ2-3, with D possibly TRBD1 on 6 matching bases. Germline V gene lookup returns CDR1 LGHDT and CDR2 YNNKEL (reference sequence). The CDR3 has 15 amino acids. Trimming stripped 1 base from V and 2 bases from J, with 10 bases between. CDR3 coding DNA: TGTGCCAGCAGCCAAGGGCACAGGGTCACAGATACGCAGTATTTT. Residues: CASSQGHRVTDTQYF.

The chain is built from TRBV10-3 and TRBJ2-5, with 8 bases identical to TRBD2. Trimming cost V 3 bases and J 2 bases; bases outside gene matches: 2. The CDR3 totals 14 residues. The germline V gene has CDR1 ENHRY and CDR2 SYGVKD. For the CDR3, the DNA is TGTGCCATCAGTGACTTAGCGGGACAAGAGACCCAGTACTTC. The encoded protein is CAISDLAGQETQYF.

This clonotype was detected many times. The chain employs TRBV10-3 and TRBJ2-3, with D possibly matching TRBD1 (6 bases). CDR1 ENHRY and CDR2 SYGVKD come from the germline V gene. CDR3 length equals 15 residues. V was trimmed by 3 bases and J by 4 bases, leaving 14 bases between them. CDR3: CAISERAGEPDTQYF. CDR3 bases: TGTGCCATCAGTGAACGGGCAGGGGAGCCAGATACGCAGTATTTT.

The CDR3 protein is CASSPPVPHNRRAYEQYF. The CDR3 DNA reads TGTGCCAGCAGTCCCCCCGTTCCACACAATAGGAGGGCTTACGAGCAGTACTTC. The V call is TRBV6-2 or TRBV6-3, the J call TRBJ2-7; tentatively, D is TRBD2 (6 bases). V lost 5 bases, J lost 4 bases, and 27 bases lay in between. The CDR3 is made up of 18 amino acids. Germline values: CDR1 MNHEY, CDR2 SVGEGT.

The rearrangement uses TRBV3-1 and TRBJ1-2; D perhaps matches TRBD1 (6 bases). The germline gives CDR1 LGHDT, CDR2 YNNKEL (reference sequence). Trimming took 5 bases from V and 7 from J, leaving 14 bases between them. The CDR3 is 13 amino acids. The CDR3 DNA follows: TGTGCCAGCAGCTCCGCCAGGGGATTTGGCTACACCTTC. Protein: CASSSARGFGYTF. Full variable domain (outside the CDR3, taken from reference TRBV3-1 and TRBJ1-2): DTAVSQTPKYLVTQMGNDKSIKCEQNLGHDTMYWYKQDSKKFLKIMFSYNNKELIINETVPNRFSPKSPDKAHLNLHINSLELGDSAVYFCASSSARGFGYTFGSGTRLTVV.

The V and J genes are TRBV7-8 and TRBJ2-7; possible D gene TRBD1, 6 bases. Germline V gene data show CDR1 as SGHVS and CDR2 as FQNEAQ. This CDR3 region has 16 residues. V gave up 1 base and J gave up 0 bases, with 13 bases separating them. CDR3 sequence (DNA): TGTGCCAGCAGCTTAGGTGGACAGCTCGTCTCCTACGAGCAGTACTTC. Protein product: CASSLGGQLVSYEQYF.

The J gene is TRBJ2-7, the V gene TRBV5-1; maybe TRBD2 (5 bases). The CDR3 length is 12 residues. Germline values: CDR1 SGHRS, CDR2 YFSETQ. Trimming stripped 4 bases from V and 10 bases from J, with 15 bases between. The CDR3 protein is CASSDYGEAQYF. CDR3 bases: TGCGCCAGCAGCGACTACGGAGAGGCCCAGTACTTC.

A few counts support this clonotype. The gene calls are TRBV6-5 and TRBJ1-2; D perhaps matches TRBD1 (6 bases). V gave up 5 bases and J gave up 4 bases, with 14 bases separating them. CDR1 and CDR2 (germline): MNHEY, SVGAGI. The CDR3 spans 14 residues. CDR3 region: CASSGQTGSYGYTF. The CDR3 DNA sequence: TGTGCCAGCAGTGGTCAAACAGGGAGCTATGGCTACACCTTC.

Concerning this clonotype itself: One end of the junction fails to match germline, which may point to a read error. The J gene is TRBJ2-1, the V gene TRBV12-3 or TRBV12-4; TRBD2 aligns across 11 bases. The CDR3 covers 17 residues. The CDR3 spells CASSLSLLAGGYNERFF. The CDR3 DNA reads TGTGCCAGCAGTTTGTCCTTGCTAGCGGGGGGCTACAATGAGCGGTTCTTC.

V is TRBV29-1 and J is TRBJ2-5; 7 nucleotides align to TRBD1. CDR1 SQVTM and CDR2 ANQGSEA come from the germline V gene. This CDR3 spans 12 amino acids. Unmatched junction bases numbered 5, after V lost 8 bases and J lost 2 bases. The CDR3: CSPPRGQETQYF. CDR3 DNA: TGCAGCCCTCCCAGGGGGCAAGAGACCCAGTACTTC.

There are a few counts of this clonotype. V gene TRBV6-1 combines with J gene TRBJ2-1, with 8 bases lining up with TRBD2. Germline V gene lookup returns CDR1 MNHNS and CDR2 SASEGT. J gave up 0 bases and V 9 bases, and 25 bases lay outside the gene matches. The CDR3 runs to 21 residues. DNA for the CDR3: TGTGCCAGTGAGGGTTTAAAGCGGGGGCCAACTGCTCAGAGCTCCTACAATGAGCAGTTCTTC. It specifies CASEGLKRGPTAQSSYNEQFF.

This clonotype was observed many times. The chain employs TRBV7-2 and TRBJ2-4; unclear D gene. In germline, CDR1 is SGHTA, CDR2 FQGNSA. This CDR3 is 16 amino acids long. Trimming removed 5 bases from V and 0 bases from J, with 14 bases in between. CDR3 bases: TGTGCCAGCAGCCCAGCAAGTGGGCTAGCCAAAAACATTCAGTACTTC. Its translation: CASSPASGLAKNIQYF.

The J gene is TRBJ1-2, the V gene TRBV5-1; TRBD1 is a possible D gene (6 bases). In germline, CDR1 is SGHRS, CDR2 YFSETQ. Trimming left V 4 bases short and J 6 bases short, with 22 bases between. This CDR3 is 16 amino acids long. CDR3 DNA: TGCGCCAGCAGCCCCGCCGGGGGCCGAACAGAAAATGGCTACACCTTC. Translated: CASSPAGGRTENGYTF.

This sequence joins TRBV11-2 and TRBJ2-2; a possible D gene is TRBD2 (7 bases). The germline V and J ends were trimmed by 6 bases and 7 bases, with 18 bases remaining between them. The CDR3 is made up of 15 amino acids. Looked up from germline, CDR1 is SGHAT and CDR2 is FQNNGV. The CDR3 DNA follows: TGTGCCAGCAGTTTGGGAGGGGGGGCCATCGGGGAGCTGTTTTTT. The encoded protein is CASSLGGGAIGELFF. The variable domain in full, completed from reference TRBV11-2 and TRBJ2-2, reads EAGVAQSPRYKIIEKRQSVAFWCNPISGHATLYWYQQILGQGPKLLIQFQNNGVVDDSQLPKDRFSAERLKGVDSTLKIQPAKLEDSAVYLCASSLGGGAIGELFFGEGSRLTVL.

CDR3 in amino acids: CATSDSYQGDEQYF. The CDR3 DNA reads TGTGCCACCAGTGATAGCTACCAGGGGGACGAGCAGTACTTC. The J gene is TRBJ2-5, the V gene TRBV24-1; 7 nucleotides match TRBD1. The DNA matches TRBJ2-7 better at its end, which makes the J call doubtful. The CDR3 has 14 amino acids. The germline V gene has CDR1 KGHDR and CDR2 SFDVKD.

This clonotype came up a few times. V and J are TRBV12-3 or TRBV12-4 and TRBJ2-1; D unclear. The CDR3 has 15 amino acids. V was trimmed by 1 base and J by 7 bases, leaving 14 bases between them. The CDR3 loop reads CASSLDSVFGNEQFF. Written as DNA, the CDR3 is TGTGCCAGCAGTTTAGACAGCGTGTTTGGTAATGAGCAGTTCTTC.

The chain joins TRBV5-1 to TRBJ1-2; 7 nucleotides line up with TRBD1. V lost 5 bases, J lost 4 bases, and 11 bases stayed unmatched. This CDR3 is 15 amino acids long. The germline V gene has CDR1 SGHRS and CDR2 YFSETQ. CDR3 in amino acids: CASRPATGPSYGYTF. CDR3 sequence (DNA): TGCGCCAGCAGACCCGCGACAGGGCCCTCCTATGGCTACACCTTC.

The chain couples TRBV3-1 to TRBJ1-1; D gene unclear. The CDR3 is 14 residues long. Trimming removed 0 bases at V and 7 bases at J, with 12 bases between. Germline values: CDR1 LGHDT, CDR2 YNNKEL (reference sequence). CDR3 sequence (DNA): TGTGCCAGCAGCCAAGAAGGGAGGGAGGGTGAAGCTTTCTTT. Protein product: CASSQEGREGEAFF.

The rearrangement joins TRBV29-1 to TRBJ2-3, with 11 bases identical to TRBD1. The CDR3 spans 14 residues. The germline CDR1 and CDR2 sequences are SQVTM and ANQGSEA. V lost 4 bases and J lost 3; bases outside the gene matches: 3. The DNA for the CDR3 is TGCAGCGTTGCCCGGGACAGGGGGACAGATACGCAGTATTTT. It translates to CSVARDRGTDTQYF.

The V call is TRBV20-1, the J call TRBJ2-1, with TRBD2 matching over 10 bases. Germline CDR1 and CDR2: DFQATT and SNEGSKA (reference sequence). This CDR3 is built from 15 residues. J gave up 3 bases and V 3 bases, and 5 bases lay outside the gene matches. The CDR3 DNA sequence: TGCAGTGCTAGGTCCAGCGGGGGGGTCTACAATGAGCAGTTCTTC. This gives the protein CSARSSGGVYNEQFF.

This clonotype was counted a few times. The gene calls are TRBV7-2 and TRBJ2-1, with D unclear. Deletions cut 5 bases from V and 7 bases from J, with 9 bases between. In germline, CDR1 is SGHTA, CDR2 FQGNSA. CDR3 length equals 12 residues. The chain's CDR3 is CASSPWLNEQFF. The CDR3 coding sequence is TGTGCCAGCAGCCCCTGGTTAAATGAGCAGTTCTTC.

This clonotype was observed a few times. V gene TRBV12-3 or TRBV12-4 combines with J gene TRBJ2-3, with 14 bases aligning to TRBD2. The CDR3 is 16 amino acids. The ends lost 4 bases at V and 10 bases at J; junction bases unmatched: 10. CDR3 loop: CASSSPPGLAGVSQYF. The CDR3 nucleotides are TGTGCCAGCAGTTCCCCGCCGGGACTAGCGGGGGTGTCGCAGTATTTT.

This clonotype was found a few times. The chain employs TRBV27 and TRBJ1-5; TRBD1 is a possible D gene (6 bases). Deletions cut 5 bases from V and 0 bases from J, with 17 bases between. Germline lookup yields CDR1 MNHEY and CDR2 SMNVEV (reference sequence). This CDR3 has 17 amino acids. For the CDR3, the DNA is TGTGCCAGCAGTCCGGGGGGCAGCGGCTATAGCAATCAGCCCCAGCATTTT. This codes for CASSPGGSGYSNQPQHF.

V and J are TRBV6-6 and TRBJ2-3; D is possibly TRBD1 or TRBD2 (6 bases each). The V gene lost 7 bases and the J gene lost 1 base, with 15 bases spanning the gap. This CDR3 spans 15 amino acids. From germline, CDR1 is MNHNY and CDR2 SVGAGI (reference sequence). The CDR3 DNA follows: TGTGCCAGCACCCAAGGGGGACTCCGCACAGATACGCAGTATTTT. Its protein product is CASTQGGLRTDTQYF.

The sample holds a few counts of this clonotype. DNA for the CDR3: TGTGCCATCGGACAGGGGACGTCCTACGAGCAGTACTTC. It codes for CAIGQGTSYEQYF. The chain carries TRBV10-3 and TRBJ2-7, with 9 bases lining up with TRBD1. Germline CDR1 is ENHRY and CDR2 is SYGVKD. CDR3 size: 13 residues. The J segment lost 1 base and the V segment lost 8 bases, leaving 3 bases of the junction unmatched.

The chain links TRBV7-9 to TRBJ1-2; no clear D gene. Germline loops: CDR1 SEHNR, CDR2 FQNEAQ (reference sequence). CDR3 length: 13 amino acids. V lost 3 bases, J lost 6 bases, and 11 bases lay in between. This CDR3 is CASSFSGVHGYTF. The CDR3 region has the DNA TGTGCCAGCAGCTTTAGCGGGGTGCATGGCTACACCTTC.